This T cell receptor (beta chain) was found in a study of cytomegalovirus exposure and HLA in healthy donors. The CDR3 is made up of 15 amino acids. V lost 6 bases and J lost 8; bases outside the gene matches: 12. The germline V gene has CDR1 MNHNY and CDR2 SVGAGI (reference sequence). 13 Jbeta primers and 60 Vbeta primers were used for the PCR. Sequencing used immunoSEQ multiplex PCR; TCRdb keeps in-frame clones, though not all of them. The data show about 100,000 clones, with around three quarters seen just once and about 4% held by the top ten. This clone was counted only a few times. This TCR was sampled from a female donor in good health and CMV-seropositive. The material sequenced was PBMCs. The V and J genes are TRBV6-6 and TRBJ2-1; the match to TRBD2 covers 8 bases. CDR3 in DNA: TGTGCCAGCAGCCACGGCGGGGGGCCAATGGATGAGCAGTTCTTC. It yields the protein CASSHGGGPMDEQFF.